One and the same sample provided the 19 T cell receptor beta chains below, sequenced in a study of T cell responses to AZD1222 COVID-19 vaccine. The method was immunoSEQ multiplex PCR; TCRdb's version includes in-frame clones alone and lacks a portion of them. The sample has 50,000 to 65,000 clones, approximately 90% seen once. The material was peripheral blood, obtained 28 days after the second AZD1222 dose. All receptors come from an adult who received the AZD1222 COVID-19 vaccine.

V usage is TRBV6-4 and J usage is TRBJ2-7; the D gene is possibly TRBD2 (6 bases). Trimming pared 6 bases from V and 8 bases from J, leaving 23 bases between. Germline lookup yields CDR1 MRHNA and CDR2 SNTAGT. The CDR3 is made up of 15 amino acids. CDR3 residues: CASSDRGQGGFQQYF. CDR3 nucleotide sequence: TGTGCCAGCAGCGACCGGGGCCAGGGAGGCTTCCAGCAGTACTTC.

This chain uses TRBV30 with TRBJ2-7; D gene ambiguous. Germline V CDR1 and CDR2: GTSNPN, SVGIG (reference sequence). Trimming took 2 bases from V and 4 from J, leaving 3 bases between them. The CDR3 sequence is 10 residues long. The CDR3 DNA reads TGTGCCTGGAGTAGGTACGAGCAGTACTTC. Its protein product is CAWSRYEQYF.

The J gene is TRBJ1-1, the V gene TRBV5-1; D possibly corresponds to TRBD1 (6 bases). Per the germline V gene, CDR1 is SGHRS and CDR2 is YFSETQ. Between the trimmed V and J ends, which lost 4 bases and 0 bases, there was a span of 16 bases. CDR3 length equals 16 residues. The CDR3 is CASSPSGQLMNTEAFF. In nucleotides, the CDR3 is TGCGCCAGCAGCCCATCCGGACAGCTGATGAACACTGAAGCTTTCTTT.

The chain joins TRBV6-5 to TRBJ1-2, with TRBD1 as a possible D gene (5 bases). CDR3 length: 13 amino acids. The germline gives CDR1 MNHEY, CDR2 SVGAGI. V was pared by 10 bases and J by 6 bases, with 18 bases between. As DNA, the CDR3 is TGTGCCACCTCGTGGGGCGCGGCCGATGGCTACACCTTC. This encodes CATSWGAADGYTF.

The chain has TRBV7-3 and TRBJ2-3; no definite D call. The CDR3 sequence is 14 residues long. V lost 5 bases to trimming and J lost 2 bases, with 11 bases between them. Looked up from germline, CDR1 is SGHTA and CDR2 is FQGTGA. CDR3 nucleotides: TGTGCCAGCAGCCCCGAACCCTTCACAGATACGCAGTATTTT. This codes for CASSPEPFTDTQYF.

CDR3 in amino acids: CASSLGLAVQGTQYF. In DNA form, the CDR3 reads TGTGCCAGCAGCTTGGGGCTAGCGGTACAGGGTACGCAGTATTTT. This chain connects TRBV7-6 to TRBJ2-3; D may be TRBD2 (7 bases). Germline lookup yields CDR1 SGHVS and CDR2 FNYEAQ. This CDR3 has 15 amino acids. V was shortened by 3 bases and J by 8 bases, with 18 bases between the two germline ends.

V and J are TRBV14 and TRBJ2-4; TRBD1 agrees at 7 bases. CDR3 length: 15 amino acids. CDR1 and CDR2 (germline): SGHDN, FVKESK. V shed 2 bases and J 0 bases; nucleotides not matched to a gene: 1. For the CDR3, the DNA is TGTGCCAGCAGCCAAACAGGGGTAGCCAAAAACATTCAGTACTTC. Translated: CASSQTGVAKNIQYF.

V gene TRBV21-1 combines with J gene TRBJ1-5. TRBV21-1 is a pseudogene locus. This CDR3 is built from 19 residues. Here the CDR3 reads CASSKGWTAMIYSNQPQHF. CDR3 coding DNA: TGTGCCAGCAGCAAGGGATGGACGGCGATGATCTATAGCAATCAGCCCCAGCATTTT.

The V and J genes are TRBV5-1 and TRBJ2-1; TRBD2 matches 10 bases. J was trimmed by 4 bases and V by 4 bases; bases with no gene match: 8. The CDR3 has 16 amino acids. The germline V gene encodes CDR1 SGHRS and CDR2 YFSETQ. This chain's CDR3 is CASSDLGTSAYNEQFF. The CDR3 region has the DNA TGCGCCAGCAGCGATCTCGGGACTAGCGCGTACAATGAGCAGTTCTTC.

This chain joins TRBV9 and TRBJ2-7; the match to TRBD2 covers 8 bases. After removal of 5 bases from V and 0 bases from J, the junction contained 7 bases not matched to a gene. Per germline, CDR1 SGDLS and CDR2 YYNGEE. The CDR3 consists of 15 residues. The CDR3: CASSPGLAGSYEQYF. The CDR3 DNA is TGTGCCAGCAGTCCCGGACTAGCTGGCTCCTACGAGCAGTACTTC.

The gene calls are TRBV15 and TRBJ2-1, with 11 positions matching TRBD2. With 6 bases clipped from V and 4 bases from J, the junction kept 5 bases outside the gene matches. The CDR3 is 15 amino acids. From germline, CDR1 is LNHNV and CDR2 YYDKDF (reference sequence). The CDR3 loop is CATSPGTSGYNEQFF. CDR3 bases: TGTGCCACCAGTCCCGGGACTAGCGGTTACAATGAGCAGTTCTTC.

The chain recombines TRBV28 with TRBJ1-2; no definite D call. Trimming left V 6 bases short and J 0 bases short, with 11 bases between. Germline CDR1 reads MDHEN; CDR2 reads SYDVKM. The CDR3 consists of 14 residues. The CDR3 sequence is CASSPPRANYGYTF. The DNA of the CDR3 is TGTGCCAGCAGCCCCCCCCGGGCTAACTATGGCTACACCTTC.

CDR3 coding DNA: TGCGCCAGCAGCGCCCGGGGCTCTGGGGCCAACGTCCTGACTTTC. Translated, it gives CASSARGSGANVLTF. The V gene is TRBV5-1, the J gene TRBJ2-6; D might be TRBD2 (5 bases). The CDR3 contains 15 residues. The V gene's germline CDR1 is SGHRS and CDR2 YFSETQ. Trimming pared 4 bases from V and 0 bases from J, leaving 8 bases between.

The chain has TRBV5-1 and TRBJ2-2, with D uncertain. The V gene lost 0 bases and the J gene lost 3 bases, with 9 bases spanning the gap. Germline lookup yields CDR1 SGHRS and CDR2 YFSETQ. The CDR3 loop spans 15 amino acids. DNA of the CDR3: TGCGCCAGCAGCTTGGAATTAGTGCACACCGGGGAGCTGTTTTTT. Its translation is CASSLELVHTGELFF.

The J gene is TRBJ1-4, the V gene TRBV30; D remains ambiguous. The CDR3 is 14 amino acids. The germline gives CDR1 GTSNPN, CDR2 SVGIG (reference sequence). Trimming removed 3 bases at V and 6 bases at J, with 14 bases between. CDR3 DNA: TGTGCCTGGAGACCGCGGGGAGCAGATGAAAAACTGTTTTTT. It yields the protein CAWRPRGADEKLFF. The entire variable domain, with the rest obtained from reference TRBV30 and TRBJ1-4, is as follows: SQTIHQWPATLVQPVGSPLSLECTVEGTSNPNLYWYRQAAGRGLQLLFYSVGIGQISSEVPQNLSASRPQDRQFILSSKKLLLSDSGFYLCAWRPRGADEKLFFGSGTQLSVL.

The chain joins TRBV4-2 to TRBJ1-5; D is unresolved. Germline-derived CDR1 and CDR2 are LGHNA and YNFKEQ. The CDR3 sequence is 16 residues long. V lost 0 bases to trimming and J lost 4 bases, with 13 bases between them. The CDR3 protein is CASSQEPGIMNQPQHF. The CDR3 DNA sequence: TGTGCCAGCAGCCAAGAGCCGGGAATAATGAATCAGCCCCAGCATTTT.

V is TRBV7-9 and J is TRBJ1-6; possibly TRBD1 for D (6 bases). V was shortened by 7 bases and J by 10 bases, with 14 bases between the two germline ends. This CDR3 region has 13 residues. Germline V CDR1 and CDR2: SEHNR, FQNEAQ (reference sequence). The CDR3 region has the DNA TGTGCCAGCACCCTGGGGGGCGTCTCACCCCTCCACTTT. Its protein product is CASTLGGVSPLHF.

The CDR3 region is CSVVLSGTSTDTQYF. CDR3 in DNA: TGCAGCGTTGTACTGAGCGGGACCAGCACAGATACGCAGTATTTT. The chain has TRBV29-1 and TRBJ2-3; TRBD2 aligns across 7 bases. The germline V gene has CDR1 SQVTM and CDR2 ANQGSEA. With 4 bases clipped from V and 0 bases from J, the junction kept 7 bases outside the gene matches. This CDR3 is built from 15 residues.

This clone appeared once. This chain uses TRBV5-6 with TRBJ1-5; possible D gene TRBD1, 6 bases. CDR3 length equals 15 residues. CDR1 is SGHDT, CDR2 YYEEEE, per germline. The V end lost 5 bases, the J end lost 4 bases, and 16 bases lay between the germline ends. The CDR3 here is CASSLRGNWNQPQHF. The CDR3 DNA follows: TGTGCCAGCAGTCTAAGGGGGAATTGGAATCAGCCCCAGCATTTT.